These 27 T cell receptor beta chains were all obtained from the same sample, sequenced in a study of beta chain features in type 1 diabetes. Study-level results: All four CD4+ subsets from Type 1 diabetes patients carried moderately but significantly shorter TCRB CDR3s.

Sequenced material consisted of expressed TCRB transcripts (all of the isolated RNA was reverse transcribed). Only in-frame clones appear in the TCRdb table, and some are missing; sequencing was by immunoSEQ multiplex PCR. The table lists some 660,000 clones, around 15% of them singletons. Antigens of these TCRs are unknown. Sequencing input: naive CD4+ T cells from blood. These receptors all stem from a man younger than 30 with type 1 diabetes.

The sample holds a few counts of this clone. J is TRBJ2-7 and V is TRBV4-1, with D maybe TRBD2 (5 bases). The CDR3 sequence is 16 residues long. From germline, CDR1 is MGHRA and CDR2 YSYEKL. Trimming took off 1 base at V and 2 bases at J, with 15 bases between the two ends. The CDR3: CASSQASSSNPYEQYF. Written as DNA, the CDR3 is TGCGCCAGCAGCCAAGCCTCTTCTAGCAACCCCTACGAGCAGTACTTC.

The rearrangement uses TRBV10-3 and TRBJ1-2; 7 bases agree with TRBD1. V lost 4 bases and J lost 2; bases outside the gene matches: 4. This CDR3 region has 14 residues. Germline assignment: CDR1 ENHRY and CDR2 SYGVKD. In DNA form, the CDR3 reads TGTGCCATCAGTGCCCAGGGACAGAACTATGGCTACACCTTC. The encoded protein is CAISAQGQNYGYTF.

This clone occurred a few times. V usage is TRBV11-2 and J usage is TRBJ2-2; D remains unclear. Trimming left V 2 bases short and J 8 bases short, with 9 bases between. Germline assignment: CDR1 SGHAT and CDR2 FQNNGV. The CDR3 runs to 13 residues. CDR3 DNA: TGTGCCAGCAGCTTATATTCGTTAGGGGAGCTGTTTTTT. Translation gives CASSLYSLGELFF.

With regard to this clone: Other nucleotide sequences from this sample produce the same CDR3. The J gene is TRBJ2-7, the V gene TRBV30, with 8 bases lining up with TRBD2. V lost 2 bases to trimming and J lost 3 bases; unmatched junction nucleotides: 0. The CDR3 is 12 amino acids. The germline CDR1 and CDR2 sequences are GTSNPN and SVGIG (reference sequence). The CDR3 reads CAWSSGSYEQYF. In DNA form, the CDR3 reads TGTGCCTGGAGTAGCGGGAGCTACGAGCAGTACTTC.

This clone was observed a few times. The chain uses TRBV4-3 and TRBJ2-3, with 7 bases lining up with TRBD1. From germline, CDR1 is LGHNA and CDR2 YSLEER. This CDR3 comprises 15 residues. The ends lost 2 bases at V and 3 bases at J; junction bases unmatched: 5. CDR3 bases: TGCGCCAGCAGCCAAACAGGGGATGGGACAGATACGCAGTATTTT. Translating it yields CASSQTGDGTDTQYF.

The chain uses TRBV7-2 and TRBJ2-7; the D gene is possibly TRBD1 (5 bases). The V end lost 2 bases, the J end lost 2 bases, and 7 bases lay between the germline ends. CDR1 and CDR2 (germline): SGHTA, FQGNSA. The CDR3 length is 13 residues. This CDR3 reads CASSLQDTYEQYF. The CDR3, as DNA: TGTGCCAGCAGCTTACAGGACACCTACGAGCAGTACTTC. The full variable domain, completed using reference TRBV7-2 and TRBJ2-7, is GAGVSQSPSNKVTEKGKDVELRCDPISGHTALYWYRQSLGQGLEFLIYFQGNSAPDKSGLPSDRFSAERTGGSVSTLTIQRTQQEDSAVYLCASSLQDTYEQYFGPGTRLTVT.

This clone has just a few counts. V usage is TRBV27 and J usage is TRBJ2-3; D is possibly TRBD2 (6 bases). V was cut by 7 bases and J by 0 bases, with 14 bases left in between. CDR1 is MNHEY and CDR2 is SMNVEV in the germline V gene (reference sequence). CDR3 length equals 15 residues. The CDR3 loop reads CASTPRGISTDTQYF. The CDR3 DNA follows: TGTGCCAGCACTCCCCGGGGGATCAGCACAGATACGCAGTATTTT.

V and J are TRBV9 and TRBJ1-1; 7 nucleotides match TRBD1. Germline V lookup: CDR1 SGDLS, CDR2 YYNGEE. This CDR3 comprises 14 residues. The junction had 3 bases not matched to a gene; V was cut back by 0 bases and J by 4 bases. CDR3 sequence: CASSVVSGGTEAFF. The DNA of the CDR3 is TGTGCCAGCAGCGTAGTGTCAGGGGGCACTGAAGCTTTCTTT.

This clone has more than one count but fewer than ten. The CDR3, as DNA: TGTGCCAGCAGCGAAGTTCTGGAAGGCCAGCCCCAGCATTTT. It codes for CASSEVLEGQPQHF. The rearrangement links TRBV25-1 to TRBJ1-5; D unresolved. CDR3 length: 14 amino acids. V was shortened by 6 bases and J by 7 bases, with 16 bases between the two germline ends. In germline, CDR1 is MGHDK, CDR2 SYGVNS.

This clone appeared a few times. The chain joins TRBV5-6 to TRBJ2-5, with 14 bases identical to TRBD2. The germline V gene has CDR1 SGHDT and CDR2 YYEEEE. After removal of 4 bases from V and 8 bases from J, the junction contained 7 bases not matched to a gene. The CDR3 totals 15 residues. CDR3 in amino acids: CASSRMTSGGATQYF. The CDR3 DNA is TGTGCCAGCAGCCGGATGACTAGCGGGGGGGCTACCCAGTACTTC.

J is TRBJ2-1 and V is TRBV4-2, with D unclear. Per germline, CDR1 LGHNA and CDR2 YNFKEQ. The CDR3 spans 16 residues. V was cut by 0 bases and J by 2 bases, with 11 bases left in between. CDR3 residues: CASSQDWQEPYNEQFF. CDR3 in DNA: TGTGCCAGCAGCCAAGATTGGCAGGAGCCCTACAATGAGCAGTTCTTC.

This clone was found a few times. The chain combines TRBV27 with TRBJ2-4, with 9 bases that match TRBD1. The V segment lost 4 bases and the J segment 7 bases; nucleotides outside the gene matches: 11. Germline V gene sequence: CDR1 MNHEY, CDR2 SMNVEV (reference sequence). The CDR3 runs to 16 residues. Here the CDR3 reads CASSSRTGVDENIQYF. In DNA, the CDR3 is TGTGCCAGCAGTTCCCGGACAGGGGTCGATGAGAACATTCAGTACTTC.

There are a few counts of this clone. This sequence joins TRBV7-9 and TRBJ2-1; 9 nucleotides agree with TRBD2. Germline CDR1 is SEHNR and CDR2 is FQNEAQ (reference sequence). The CDR3 spans 12 residues. Trimming removed 5 bases from V and 12 bases from J; junction bases left unmatched: 5. Written as DNA, the CDR3 is TGTGCCAGCAGCAGTTCTAGCGGGGTGCAGTTCTTC. Residues: CASSSSSGVQFF.

This clone came up a few times. The rearrangement links TRBV28 to TRBJ1-5; maybe TRBD1 (6 bases). Trimming shortened V by 3 bases and J by 5 bases, and 11 bases separated the two germline ends. The length of the CDR3 is 14 residues. Germline V CDR1 and CDR2: MDHEN, SYDVKM. As DNA, the CDR3 is TGTGCCAGCAGTTTTGCAGGGGCTTATCAGCCCCAGCATTTT. Translation gives CASSFAGAYQPQHF.

This clone has only a few counts. The same CDR3 arises from other DNA sequences in this sample as well. The rearrangement links TRBV5-1 to TRBJ1-1; D is unresolved. CDR1 and CDR2 (germline): SGHRS, YFSETQ. V was shortened by 0 bases and J by 4 bases, with 7 bases between the two germline ends. The CDR3 runs 13 residues. The CDR3 loop reads CASSLDGFTEAFF. The DNA of the CDR3 is TGCGCCAGCAGCTTGGACGGGTTCACTGAAGCTTTCTTT. The whole variable domain, remainder taken from reference TRBV5-1 and TRBJ1-1, is KAGVTQTPRYLIKTRGQQVTLSCSPISGHRSVSWYQQTPGQGLQFLFEYFSETQRNKGNFPGRFSGRQFSNSRSEMNVSTLELGDSALYLCASSLDGFTEAFFGQGTRLTVV.

This clone turned up a few times. The chain is built from TRBV19 and TRBJ2-7, with D perhaps matching TRBD2 (6 bases). This CDR3 is 14 amino acids long. From germline, CDR1 is LNHDA and CDR2 SQIVND (reference sequence). The V end was cut by 5 bases, the J end by 5 bases, with 16 bases between. CDR3: CASSERARIDEQYF. Here the CDR3 DNA reads TGTGCCAGTAGTGAGCGGGCCCGCATAGACGAGCAGTACTTC.

There are a few counts of this clone. The V gene is TRBV7-9, the J gene TRBJ1-2; D uncertain. Germline loops: CDR1 SEHNR, CDR2 FQNEAQ (reference sequence). Trimming pared 5 bases from V and 2 bases from J, leaving 15 bases between. CDR3 length: 15 residues. CDR3 coding DNA: TGTGCCAGCAGCCCCTCCGAGGGTCGGAACTATGGCTACACCTTC. Encoded protein: CASSPSEGRNYGYTF.

Only a few counts were recorded for this clone. This chain joins TRBV25-1 and TRBJ2-2; 7 bases are a match to TRBD1. Germline values: CDR1 MGHDK, CDR2 SYGVNS. After removal of 3 bases from V and 4 bases from J, the junction contained 8 bases not matched to a gene. The CDR3 is made up of 16 amino acids. The CDR3 reads CASSESGQVLTGELFF. In nucleotides, the CDR3 is TGTGCCAGCAGTGAGTCCGGACAGGTCCTCACCGGGGAGCTGTTTTTT.

This chain joins TRBV30 and TRBJ2-7; 8 nucleotides align to TRBD1. Germline CDR1 reads GTSNPN; CDR2 reads SVGIG (reference sequence). V lost 3 bases to trimming and J lost 5 bases; unmatched junction nucleotides: 3. The CDR3 runs to 12 residues. Here the CDR3 DNA reads TGTGCCTGGAGCAGGGGGCCGGACGAGCAGTACTTC. This sequence encodes CAWSRGPDEQYF.

The chain couples TRBV30 to TRBJ2-7; 11 positions match TRBD1. Trimming at V came to 3 bases and at J to 3 bases, leaving 10 bases not matched to a gene. Germline CDR1 is GTSNPN and CDR2 is SVGIG (reference sequence). The CDR3 extends over 16 amino acids. The CDR3 is CAWRTPPGQGGYEQYF. The CDR3 DNA reads TGTGCCTGGAGGACCCCACCGGGACAGGGGGGCTACGAGCAGTACTTC.

The chain uses TRBV9 and TRBJ1-4, with D perhaps matching TRBD1 (6 bases). The CDR3 covers 14 residues. Trimming took off 3 bases at V and 8 bases at J, with 14 bases between the two ends. Germline CDR1 is SGDLS and CDR2 is YYNGEE. The CDR3 bases are TGTGCCAGCAGCGCCCAGGGGATAGGGGAAAAACTGTTTTTT. Amino acids: CASSAQGIGEKLFF.

V gene TRBV6-1 combines with J gene TRBJ1-6; no clear D. Trimming cost V 2 bases and J 9 bases, with 11 bases left between them. Germline V CDR1 and CDR2: MNHNS, SASEGT. The length of the CDR3 is 14 residues. The CDR3 spells CASSEIIGSSPLHF. In DNA form, the CDR3 reads TGTGCCAGCAGTGAAATAATAGGGAGTTCACCCCTCCACTTT.

The chain has TRBV6-6 and TRBJ2-3, with 11 bases that match TRBD1. Losses at the gene ends were 0 bases for V and 3 bases for J; bases not matched to a gene: 2. The germline CDR1 and CDR2 sequences are MNHNY and SVGAGI (reference sequence). The CDR3 extends over 16 amino acids. In nucleotides, the CDR3 is TGTGCCAGCAGTTACTCAGGGACAGGGGGAACAGATACGCAGTATTTT. Translating it yields CASSYSGTGGTDTQYF.

This clone was detected a few times. This sequence joins TRBV14 and TRBJ2-1; a weak D match, TRBD2 (6 bases). Germline loops: CDR1 SGHDN, CDR2 FVKESK. This CDR3 contains 15 residues. Trimming took 4 bases from V and 5 from J, leaving 15 bases between them. This CDR3 reads CASSLIGGADNEQFF. In DNA, the CDR3 is TGTGCCAGCAGCCTCATTGGAGGGGCAGACAATGAGCAGTTCTTC.

The CDR3 region is CASSFSTGTAYEQYF. The CDR3 DNA follows: TGTGCCAGCAGCTTCTCAACCGGGACAGCCTACGAGCAGTACTTC. The J gene is TRBJ2-7, the V gene TRBV11-2, with 7 bases matching TRBD1. The J segment lost 2 bases and the V segment lost 3 bases, leaving 7 bases of the junction unmatched. Looked up from germline, CDR1 is SGHAT and CDR2 is FQNNGV. This CDR3 region has 15 residues.

This clone was observed a few times. The chain is built from TRBV5-4 and TRBJ1-1; 7 bases map to TRBD1. The CDR3 consists of 15 residues. Per germline, CDR1 SGHNT and CDR2 YYREEE (reference sequence). Trimming cost V 0 bases and J 4 bases; bases outside gene matches: 6. The chain's CDR3 is CASSLATGLATEAFF. In DNA, the CDR3 is TGTGCCAGCAGCTTGGCGACAGGGCTGGCCACTGAAGCTTTCTTT.

There are a few counts of this clone. The chain has TRBV20-1 and TRBJ2-3; the D is unclear. Germline V gene sequence: CDR1 DFQATT, CDR2 SNEGSKA (reference sequence). The CDR3 is 11 residues long. V was clipped by 5 bases and J by 7 bases, with 10 bases between them. As DNA, the CDR3 is TGCAGTGCTCGATCCCGGAATACGCAGTATTTT. Translated: CSARSRNTQYF.